This TCR beta chain emerged from a study of cytomegalovirus exposure and HLA in healthy donors. Study-wide points: A few chains tied to CMV proved CMV antigen-specific in vitro. The classifier reportedly diagnosed cytomegalovirus status with high sensitivity and specificity. The study put 150 to 200 TCR beta chains on its list as cytomegalovirus-associated. According to a later analysis, TCR clusters from the first cohort tended to co-occur in the approximately 120 validation repertoires.

Measured with immunoSEQ multiplex PCR; TCRdb has only the in-frame clones, and not every one. Of more than 55,000 clones in the sample, 80% to 90% are singletons; the top ten hold over 12%. On this clone: Its target is unknown.

Trimming stripped 7 bases from V and 5 bases from J, with 18 bases between. Per the germline V gene, CDR1 is SNHLY and CDR2 is FYNNEI. The CDR3 is made up of 15 amino acids. The origin of this receptor is a woman between 18 and 29 years old in good health and CMV-seronegative. Sequencing was performed on PBMCs. V usage is TRBV2 and J usage is TRBJ2-1, with a weak D call TRBD2 (5 bases). Here the CDR3 DNA reads TGTGCCAGCACCGGTCGGGATAGAAGGGACAATGAGCAGTTCTTC. Amino acid sequence: CASTGRDRRDNEQFF.